The 30 T cell receptor beta chains below were found in one sample sequenced in a study of CD8+ T cells in alopecia areata. The sequencing template was cDNA reverse transcribed from extracted RNA. Clones were sequenced by immunoSEQ multiplex PCR, and TCRdb holds only the in-frame ones, with some missing. Recorded here are over 100,000 clones, none singletons. Sequenced: lesional skin. The receptors were gathered from a C3H/HeJ mouse with alopecia areata. The strain's MHC type: H2-k.

Notes on this clone: The germline and genes are mouse ones. The observed sequence ends 4 residues before the CDR3 terminus, with the missing tail filled in from the germline J gene. V gene TRBV13-3 combines with J gene TRBJ2-5; 9 positions agree with TRBD2. V gave up 5 bases and J gave up 2 bases; unmatched junction bases: 15. From germline, CDR1 is NNHDY and CDR2 SYVADS. The CDR3 has 18 residues. The part of the CDR3 DNA that was read is TGTGCCAGCAGAGGAACTGGGGGGAGGTTGGTTGTCCAAGAC. Amino acids: CASRGTGGRLVVQD. The whole CDR3 region reads CASRGTGGRLVVQDTQYF.

Comment on this clone: The database protein in TCRdb disagrees with the DNA translation at residue 11; the sequence shown here was translated from the DNA. Mouse gene names and germline throughout. The missing CDR3 end, 3 residues past where the read stops, is filled in from the germline J gene. This chain joins TRBV1 and TRBJ1-6; perhaps TRBD1 as D (5 bases). Being an ORF, TRBJ1-6 has a function that is uncertain. CDR1 is NSQYPW and CDR2 is LRSPGD in the germline V gene (reference sequence). This CDR3 contains 14 residues. Trimming left V 2 bases short and J 7 bases short, with 9 bases between. CDR3 DNA (partial): TGCACCTGCAGTGCACAGGGAGAGAATTCGCCC. It specifies CTCSAQGENSP. The full CDR3 sequence reads CTCSAQGENSPLYF.

A word on this clone: Mouse gene names apply. The CDR3 is cut off 4 residues early in the read; its end comes from the germline J gene. V is TRBV16 and J is TRBJ2-7; TRBD1 agrees at 7 bases. Germline lookup yields CDR1 SGHSA and CDR2 FRNQAP. Germline trimming cut 5 bases from V and 3 bases from J; bases unmatched to any gene: 4. The CDR3 length is 13 residues. The CDR3 spells CASSPGTDYEQYF. The sequenced CDR3 bases are TGTGCAAGCAGCCCTGGGACAGACTAT.

For this clone: Gene names denote mouse genes. The read ends 4 residues shy of where the CDR3 ends; the end is completed using the germline J gene. This chain uses TRBV13-3 with TRBJ1-1; perhaps TRBD1 as D (6 bases). The V end lost 2 bases, the J end lost 3 bases, and 11 bases lay between the germline ends. This CDR3 spans 14 amino acids. Germline V lookup: CDR1 NNHDY, CDR2 SYVADS. CDR3 bases read: TGTGCCAGCAGTGAGAGGGGGGGTGACACA. This encodes CASSERGGDT. The whole CDR3 region reads CASSERGGDTEVFF.

Regarding this clone: All gene names here are mouse names. The read finishes 4 residues shy of the CDR3 end, and the germline J gene is used to complete it. The rearrangement joins TRBV19 to TRBJ2-2, with TRBD1 matching 7 bases. J was trimmed by 2 bases and V by 6 bases; bases with no gene match: 1. The germline gives CDR1 FNHDT, CDR2 SITEND (reference sequence). This CDR3 is 13 amino acids long. The CDR3 spells CASTQGNTGQLYF. The part of the CDR3 DNA that was read is TGTGCCAGCACACAGGGGAACACCGGG.

On this clone itself: Here the gene names and germline are mouse. From the germline J gene comes the end of the CDR3, since the read stops 4 residues before it. This sequence joins TRBV13-3 and TRBJ2-1; TRBD2 matches 14 bases. CDR3 length: 17 amino acids. Per germline, CDR1 NNHDY and CDR2 SYVADS. The V gene end was trimmed by 1 base and the J gene end by 5 bases; junction bases not matched to a gene: 5. The covered CDR3 bases are TGTGCCAGCAGTGATCCCGGGACTGGGGGGGCAGATGCT. This encodes CASSDPGTGGADA. The full-length CDR3 reads as CASSDPGTGGADAEQFF.

Remarks on this clone: Gene names denote mouse genes. The CDR3 extends 4 residues past the end of the read, so its final part is completed from the germline J gene. The V gene is TRBV13-1, the J gene TRBJ2-1; TRBD2 matches at 8 bases. The V segment lost 1 base and the J segment 5 bases; nucleotides outside the gene matches: 5. This CDR3 contains 15 residues. Germline V CDR1 and CDR2: NSHNY, SYGAGN. The CDR3 DNA, read in part, is TGTGCCAGCAGTGATTGGGGGGGGAAGGATGCT. Translating it yields CASSDWGGKDA. The whole CDR3 protein is CASSDWGGKDAEQFF.

As for this clone: These gene names are mouse names. The read ends 4 residues before the CDR3 terminus; that terminus is restored from the germline J gene. The V gene is TRBV13-3, the J gene TRBJ2-5, with TRBD2 matching 11 bases. CDR1 is NNHDY, CDR2 SYVADS, per germline. The CDR3 has 15 amino acids. Trimming took 5 bases from V and 3 from J; bases not matched to a gene: 5. The sequenced part of the CDR3 DNA is TGTGCCAGCAGACAAGACTGGGGGGGGCAAGAC. Protein product: CASRQDWGGQD. The whole CDR3 protein is CASRQDWGGQDTQYF.

As to this clone: Gene names and germline match the mouse. Read data end 4 residues before the CDR3 end; the end is taken from the germline J gene. The V call is TRBV14, the J call TRBJ2-5; 8 bases line up with TRBD1. Looked up from germline, CDR1 is SGHDT and CDR2 is FRDEAV. The CDR3 length is 13 residues. The sequenced part of the CDR3 DNA is TGTGCCAGCAGATCAGGGGGCATGGAC. Translating it yields CASRSGGMD. The whole CDR3 reads CASRSGGMDTQYF.

This clone was seen repeatedly, ten times or more. Genes here carry mouse names. The read terminates 4 residues ahead of where the CDR3 ends, so the germline J gene completes it. V is TRBV13-3 and J is TRBJ2-1; TRBD2 aligns across 11 bases. The V segment lost 4 bases and the J segment 5 bases; nucleotides outside the gene matches: 8. Germline CDR1 is NNHDY and CDR2 is SYVADS. The CDR3 extends over 16 amino acids. The chain's CDR3 is CASSPITGGADAEQFF. The DNA read from the CDR3 is TGTGCCAGCAGTCCTATAACTGGGGGGGCTGATGCT.

Points on this clone: The gene names given are mouse names. The read ends 4 residues early relative to the CDR3; the germline J gene fills the gap. V and J are TRBV17 and TRBJ1-1; possible D gene TRBD1, 5 bases. Germline values: CDR1 MNHDT, CDR2 YYDKIL. V was cut by 3 bases and J by 4 bases, with 9 bases left in between. This CDR3 comprises 13 residues. The CDR3 bases that were read are TGTGCTAGCAGTAGCAGGGCCGGCACA. This translates into CASSSRAGT. The full CDR3 sequence reads CASSSRAGTEVFF.

A remark on this clone: These gene names are mouse names. The sequenced fragment ends 4 residues before the CDR3 boundary, so the rest is inferred from the germline J gene. The rearrangement uses TRBV13-3 and TRBJ2-3; 14 nucleotides match TRBD2. CDR1 and CDR2 from the germline V gene are NNHDY and SYVADS. V trimming: 5 bases; J trimming: 2 bases; junction bases outside the gene matches: 4. This CDR3 is 16 amino acids long. The CDR3 DNA, read in part, is TGTGCCAGCAGCCCTGGGACTGGGGGGGCTGCAGAA. Its translation is CASSPGTGGAAE. The entire CDR3 protein is CASSPGTGGAAETLYF.

Notes on this clone: DNA and listed protein disagree at residue 11, so the protein shown here was translated from the DNA. Germline and genes: mouse. The sequence runs out 3 residues before the end of the CDR3; the remainder is reconstructed from the germline J gene. This chain uses TRBV13-3 with TRBJ1-3; a possible D gene is TRBD1 (6 bases). Germline V gives CDR1 NNHDY, CDR2 SYVADS. There are 14 residues in the CDR3. V dropped 1 base and J dropped 4 bases, with 9 bases sitting between them. The CDR3 reads CASSDPQGGNTLYF. CDR3 bases read: TGTGCCAGCAGTGATCCACAGGGAGGAAATACG. Full variable domain (rest looked up from reference TRBV13-3 and TRBJ1-3): EAAVTQSPRSKVAVTGGKVTLSCHQTNNHDYMYWYRQDTGHGLRLIHYSYVADSTEKGDIPDGYKASRPSQENFSLILELASLSQTAVYFCASSDPQGGNTLYFGEGSRLIVV.

As to this clone: Gene names and germline refer to mouse. The CDR3 end falls 4 residues outside the read, so it is completed with the germline J gene. This chain connects TRBV13-3 to TRBJ1-1; 10 bases align to TRBD1. CDR3 length: 14 residues. CDR1 and CDR2 (germline): NNHDY, SYVADS. CDR3 amino acids: CASRDPGQGTEVFF. The CDR3 bases that were read are TGTGCCAGCAGGGATCCGGGACAGGGGACA.

This clone was seen a few times. Mouse names are used for the genes. Read sequence stops 4 residues before the CDR3 end, and the germline J gene provides the missing end. The gene calls are TRBV13-3 and TRBJ2-7; TRBD1 is a possible D gene (5 bases). CDR1 is NNHDY and CDR2 is SYVADS in the germline V gene. The CDR3 consists of 14 residues. Trimming cost V 3 bases and J 0 bases, with 10 bases left between them. The CDR3 DNA, read in part, is TGTGCCAGCAGTGGGACAATTAGCTCCTAT. Its translation: CASSGTISSY. The full CDR3 reads CASSGTISSYEQYF.

This clone occurred a few times. Gene labels here are mouse ones. The read halts 4 residues ahead of the CDR3 end, with the missing end drawn from the germline J gene. The V call is TRBV13-3, the J call TRBJ1-2, with 8 bases aligning to TRBD1. The CDR3 is 15 residues long. Trimming at V came to 5 bases and at J to 0 bases, leaving 6 bases not matched to a gene. Per germline, CDR1 NNHDY and CDR2 SYVADS. The CDR3 is CASSPIQGANSDYTF. The CDR3 DNA, read in part, is TGTGCCAGCAGCCCTATACAGGGGGCAAACTCC.

This clone was counted only a few times. The gene names here belong to mouse. The sequence runs out 4 residues before the end of the CDR3; the remainder is reconstructed from the germline J gene. This chain joins TRBV14 and TRBJ2-1; 11 bases are shared with TRBD2. The CDR3 runs to 15 residues. In germline, CDR1 is SGHDT, CDR2 FRDEAV. Unmatched junction bases numbered 6, after V lost 4 bases and J lost 6 bases. The DNA read from the CDR3 is TGTGCCAGCAGTCCGGGACTGGGGGTCTCTGCT. Protein sequence: CASSPGLGVSA. The entire CDR3 is CASSPGLGVSAEQFF.

With regard to this clone: Mouse names are used for the genes. The CDR3 end is not reached by the read, which stops 4 residues before it; the germline J gene fills it in. The chain uses TRBV1 and TRBJ1-2; TRBD1 might be the D (6 bases). Germline CDR1 and CDR2: NSQYPW and LRSPGD (reference sequence). The CDR3 spans 15 residues. The V gene lost 0 bases and the J gene lost 2 bases, with 10 bases spanning the gap. CDR3 bases read: TGCACCTGCAGTGCAGATAGTACAGGGAACTCC. Residues: CTCSADSTGNS. The complete CDR3 sequence is CTCSADSTGNSDYTF.

Points on this clone: Gene names denote mouse genes. The read falls 4 residues short of the CDR3 end, and the missing part is taken from the germline J gene. The chain has TRBV1 and TRBJ2-1; possible D gene TRBD2, 7 bases. V dropped 0 bases and J dropped 0 bases, with 12 bases sitting between them. This CDR3 spans 17 amino acids. Germline CDR1 reads NSQYPW; CDR2 reads LRSPGD (reference sequence). The CDR3 bases that were read are TGCACCTGCAGTGCAGATTTGGGGGGCTATAACTATGCT. It codes for CTCSADLGGYNYA. The whole CDR3 protein is CTCSADLGGYNYAEQFF. The full variable domain, completed using reference TRBV1 and TRBJ2-1, is VTLLEQNPRWRLVPRGQAVNLRCILKNSQYPWMSWYQQDLQKQLQWLFTLRSPGDKEVKSLPGADYLATRVTDTELRLQVANMSQGRTLYCTCSADLGGYNYAEQFFGPGTRLTVL.

Note on this clone: Gene names denote mouse genes. The read ends 4 residues early relative to the CDR3; the germline J gene fills the gap. The rearrangement uses TRBV13-3 and TRBJ2-7, with 9 bases that match TRBD1. Germline assignment: CDR1 NNHDY and CDR2 SYVADS. Germline trimming cut 6 bases from V and 3 bases from J; bases unmatched to any gene: 4. CDR3 length: 13 amino acids. The covered CDR3 bases are TGTGCCAGCAACCGGGACAGGGTCTAT. Its translation is CASNRDRVY. The whole CDR3 sequence is CASNRDRVYEQYF.

This clone was seen more than once but under ten times. Gene labels here are mouse ones. The missing CDR3 end, 4 residues past where the read stops, is filled in from the germline J gene. V gene TRBV14 combines with J gene TRBJ2-5, with 8 positions matching TRBD1. The V segment lost 3 bases and the J segment 2 bases; nucleotides outside the gene matches: 11. Germline V lookup: CDR1 SGHDT, CDR2 FRDEAV. This CDR3 spans 17 amino acids. The CDR3 DNA, read in part, is TGTGCCAGCAGTTCCGGGACAGGAAGGGCCCTCCAAGAC. This codes for CASSSGTGRALQD. The full CDR3 protein reads CASSSGTGRALQDTQYF.

Points on this clone: These gene names are mouse names. The read falls 4 residues short of the CDR3 end, and the missing part is taken from the germline J gene. The genes are TRBV1 and TRBJ2-5; possible D gene TRBD1, 5 bases. This CDR3 is built from 14 residues. The germline V and J ends were trimmed by 1 base and 3 bases, with 8 bases remaining between them. Germline CDR1 NSQYPW, CDR2 LRSPGD (reference sequence). Partial CDR3 DNA: TGCACCTGCAGTGCAGGACAGCAACAAGAC. Translating it yields CTCSAGQQQD. In full, the CDR3 reads CTCSAGQQQDTQYF. The complete variable domain, with remaining parts taken from reference TRBV1 and TRBJ2-5, reads VTLLEQNPRWRLVPRGQAVNLRCILKNSQYPWMSWYQQDLQKQLQWLFTLRSPGDKEVKSLPGADYLATRVTDTELRLQVANMSQGRTLYCTCSAGQQQDTQYFGPGTRLLVL.

Only a few counts were recorded for this clone. All gene names here are mouse names. The read is 4 residues too short to cover the CDR3 end, so that end is filled in from the germline J gene. Different DNA sequences within this sample yield the same CDR3. The chain combines TRBV13-3 with TRBJ2-7, with 8 bases lining up with TRBD2. The CDR3 spans 14 residues. Germline CDR1 is NNHDY and CDR2 is SYVADS. J gave up 1 base and V 1 base, and 1 base lay outside the gene matches. The DNA read from the CDR3 is TGTGCCAGCAGTGATCGACTGGGGTCCTAT. This sequence encodes CASSDRLGSY. The complete CDR3 reads CASSDRLGSYEQYF.

This clone showed up just a few times. Gene names are mouse gene names. The observed sequence ends 4 residues before the CDR3 terminus, with the missing tail filled in from the germline J gene. The gene calls are TRBV13-2 and TRBJ1-1; D is possibly TRBD1 (5 bases). V was shortened by 3 bases and J by 3 bases, with 9 bases between the two germline ends. Germline loops: CDR1 NNHNN, CDR2 SYGAGS (reference sequence). The CDR3 totals 13 residues. The sequenced CDR3 bases are TGTGCCAGCGGTGTCTCACAGGACACA. It codes for CASGVSQDT. The entire CDR3 protein reads CASGVSQDTEVFF.

With regard to this clone: The gene names given are mouse names. The read terminates 4 residues before the CDR3 end, so the remaining end is supplied by the germline J gene. The genes are TRBV13-2 and TRBJ2-4; tentatively, D is TRBD1 (6 bases). From germline, CDR1 is NNHNN and CDR2 SYGAGS (reference sequence). This CDR3 is built from 14 residues. The CDR3 loop is CASGGRDKKNTLYF. The sequenced part of the CDR3 DNA is TGTGCCAGCGGTGGCCGGGACAAAAAAAAC.

This clone was detected a few times. Gene names and germline match the mouse. The DNA ends 4 residues before the CDR3 does, and the rest of the CDR3 is filled in from the germline J gene. The chain is built from TRBV13-2 and TRBJ2-7; 10 bases fit TRBD2. J gave up 2 bases and V 2 bases, and 4 bases lay outside the gene matches. The germline CDR1 and CDR2 sequences are NNHNN and SYGAGS (reference sequence). The CDR3 has 15 residues. The CDR3 DNA, read in part, is TGTGCCAGCGGTGACTGGGGGGGCGCCCCCTAT. It yields the protein CASGDWGGAPY. The entire CDR3 protein reads CASGDWGGAPYEQYF.

The sample holds a few counts of this clone. The gene names here belong to mouse. The CDR3 is cut off 4 residues early in the read; its end comes from the germline J gene. The J gene is TRBJ2-5, the V gene TRBV14; weak D call: TRBD2 (5 bases). Germline V lookup: CDR1 SGHDT, CDR2 FRDEAV. Trimming pared 4 bases from V and 0 bases from J, leaving 9 bases between. The CDR3 is 14 residues long. The covered CDR3 bases are TGTGCCAGCAGTCTACTGGATAACCAAGAC. Translation gives CASSLLDNQD. The entire CDR3 reads CASSLLDNQDTQYF. The whole variable domain, filled in from reference TRBV14 and TRBJ2-5, reads EAGVTQSPRYAVLQEGQAVSFWCDPISGHDTLYWYQQPRDQGPQLLVYFRDEAVIDNSQLPSDRFSAVRPKGTNSTLKIQSAKQGDTATYLCASSLLDNQDTQYFGPGTRLLVL.

Notes on this clone: Each gene name is a mouse one. The CDR3 is cut off 4 residues early in the read; its end comes from the germline J gene. The rearrangement uses TRBV1 and TRBJ2-1, with 7 nucleotides matching TRBD1. In germline, CDR1 is NSQYPW, CDR2 LRSPGD (reference sequence). J gave up 4 bases and V 0 bases, and 6 bases lay outside the gene matches. The CDR3 length is 16 residues. The covered CDR3 bases are TGCACCTGCAGTGCAGATCAGGGGGAGGAGTATGCT. This encodes CTCSADQGEEYA. The entire CDR3 is CTCSADQGEEYAEQFF. Full variable domain (remainder filled in from reference TRBV1 and TRBJ2-1): VTLLEQNPRWRLVPRGQAVNLRCILKNSQYPWMSWYQQDLQKQLQWLFTLRSPGDKEVKSLPGADYLATRVTDTELRLQVANMSQGRTLYCTCSADQGEEYAEQFFGPGTRLTVL.

Only a few counts were recorded for this clone. Gene and germline names: mouse. The CDR3 goes on 4 residues after the read ends, and that part is filled in from the germline J gene. The chain couples TRBV17 to TRBJ1-1; D call uncertain. Germline V gene data show CDR1 as MNHDT and CDR2 as YYDKIL. CDR3 length equals 12 residues. Partial CDR3 DNA: TGTGCTAGCAGTAGAGATCTCGCA. It yields the protein CASSRDLA. The complete CDR3 sequence is CASSRDLAEVFF.

About this clone itself: The genes are named according to mouse. The read ends 4 residues before the CDR3 terminus; that terminus is restored from the germline J gene. The sample carries other DNA sequences with the same CDR3. The rearrangement links TRBV13-2 to TRBJ2-1; 7 nucleotides match TRBD1. This CDR3 is 13 amino acids long. Germline V gene sequence: CDR1 NNHNN, CDR2 SYGAGS (reference sequence). CDR3 loop: CASGGQGGAEQFF. The CDR3 DNA, read in part, is TGTGCCAGCGGTGGACAGGGCGGGGCT.